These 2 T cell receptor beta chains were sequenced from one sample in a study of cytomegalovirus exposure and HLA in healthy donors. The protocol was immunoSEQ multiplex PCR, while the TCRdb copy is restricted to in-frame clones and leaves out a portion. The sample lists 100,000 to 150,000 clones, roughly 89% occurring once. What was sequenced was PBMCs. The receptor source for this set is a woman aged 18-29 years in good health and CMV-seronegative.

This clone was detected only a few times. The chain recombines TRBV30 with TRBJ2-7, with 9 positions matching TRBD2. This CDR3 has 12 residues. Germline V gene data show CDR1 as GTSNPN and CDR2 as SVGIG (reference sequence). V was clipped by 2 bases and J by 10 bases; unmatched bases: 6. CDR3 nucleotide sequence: TGTGCCTGGAGTAACGTAGCGGGAGCCCAGTACTTC. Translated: CAWSNVAGAQYF.

DNA of the CDR3: TGCGCCAGCAGCTACCGGGACAGCTACAATGAGCAGTTCTTC. It is translated as CASSYRDSYNEQFF. V gene TRBV5-1 combines with J gene TRBJ2-1, with 7 bases lining up with TRBD1. The CDR3 spans 14 residues. V trimming: 3 bases; J trimming: 3 bases; junction bases outside the gene matches: 3. The V gene's germline CDR1 is SGHRS and CDR2 YFSETQ.